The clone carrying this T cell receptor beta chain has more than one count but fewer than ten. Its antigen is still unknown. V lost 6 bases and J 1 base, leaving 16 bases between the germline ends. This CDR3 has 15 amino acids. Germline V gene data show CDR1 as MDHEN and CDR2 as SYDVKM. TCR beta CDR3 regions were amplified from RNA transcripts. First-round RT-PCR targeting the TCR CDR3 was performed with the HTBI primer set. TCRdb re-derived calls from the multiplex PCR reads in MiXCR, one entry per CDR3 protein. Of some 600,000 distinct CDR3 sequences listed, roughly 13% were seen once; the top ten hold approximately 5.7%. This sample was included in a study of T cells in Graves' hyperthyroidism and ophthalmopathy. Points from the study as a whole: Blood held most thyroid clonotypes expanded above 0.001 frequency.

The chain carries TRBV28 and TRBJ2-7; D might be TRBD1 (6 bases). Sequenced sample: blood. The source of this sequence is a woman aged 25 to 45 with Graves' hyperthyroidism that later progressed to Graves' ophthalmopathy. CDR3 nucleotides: TGTGCCAGCAGCACTTTCTCGGACAGATCCTACGAGCAGTACTTC. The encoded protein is CASSTFSDRSYEQYF. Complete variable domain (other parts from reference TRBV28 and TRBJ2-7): DVKVTQSSRYLVKRTGEKVFLECVQDMDHENMFWYRQDPGLGLRLIYFSYDVKMKEKGDIPEGYSVSREKKERFSLILESASTNQTSMYLCASSTFSDRSYEQYFGPGTRLTVT.